This T cell receptor (beta chain) was sequenced for a study of blood T cell repertoires in COVID-19. Study at large: Samples representing acute and convalescent COVID-19 were sourced from the United States, Italy and Spain. PBMCs, B-cell-depleted T cells, or T cells were the source of the cDNA or gDNA that made up the material.

Original handling: Estimation of nucleated cell counts relied on the amplification of reference gene primers. Profiling relied on immunoSEQ multiplex PCR, and the TCRdb table lists in-frame clones only, not all of them. V and J calls plus clone size are reproduced from that table; the DNA served to infer D and trimming. The profile shows roughly 66,000 clones, about 90% of them singletons. Sequencing used peripheral blood. The source is a human donor in a cohort sampled during active COVID-19.

Here the CDR3 reads CASSQDPSQSRGTQYF. CDR3 DNA: TGCGCCAGCAGCCAAGATCCGTCGCAGTCCAGAGGGACCCAGTACTTC. The chain uses TRBV4-1 and TRBJ2-5; no clear D. The CDR3 extends over 16 amino acids. Trimming removed 0 bases at V and 7 bases at J, with 18 bases between. Germline CDR1 reads MGHRA; CDR2 reads YSYEKL.